Below, 2 T cell receptor beta chains from the same sample are listed, as sequenced in a study of CD8 T cells in ankylosing spondylitis (TCRdb year 2017). The antigens these receptors bind are not known. What the study reported, not specific to this receptor: A TCR beta motif of fewer than 10 highly homologous amino acid variants appeared characteristic of blood from ankylosing spondylitis patients.

The library came from 5' RACE. Sequencing relied on an Illumina HiSeq 2500. The public reads were quality trimmed at Q25 with fastp and then assembled into clones with MiXCR by TCRdb, keeping productive beta chains. Rows are unified per CDR3 protein, each entry keeping the most common DNA and genes. Counted in this sample were more than 500,000 distinct CDR3 sequences; 5.3% of them appeared once. The top ten clones comprise 3% to 4% of the sample. Input material: blood, either unsorted or a sorted T cell fraction (not recorded which). The receptor set was obtained from a male donor with ankylosing spondylitis.

This clonotype appeared many times. The chain employs TRBV20-1 and TRBJ2-7; D is possibly TRBD1 (5 bases). This CDR3 contains 15 residues. The V end was cut by 0 bases, the J end by 7 bases, with 19 bases between. Germline CDR1 and CDR2: DFQATT and SNEGSKA (reference sequence). The CDR3 nucleotides are TGCAGTGCTAGAGATCGAGCAGGGCCCCCTCGGGAGCAGTACTTC. It translates to CSARDRAGPPREQYF.

The sample holds many counts of this clonotype. The V call is TRBV20-1, the J call TRBJ1-2; D is uncertain. CDR3 size: 10 residues. Germline V gene sequence: CDR1 DFQATT, CDR2 SNEGSKA (reference sequence). The V and J ends lost 6 bases and 5 bases respectively, with 7 bases between them. CDR3 DNA sequence: TGCAGTGCCGCAGGATATGGCTACACCTTC. This sequence encodes CSAAGYGYTF.